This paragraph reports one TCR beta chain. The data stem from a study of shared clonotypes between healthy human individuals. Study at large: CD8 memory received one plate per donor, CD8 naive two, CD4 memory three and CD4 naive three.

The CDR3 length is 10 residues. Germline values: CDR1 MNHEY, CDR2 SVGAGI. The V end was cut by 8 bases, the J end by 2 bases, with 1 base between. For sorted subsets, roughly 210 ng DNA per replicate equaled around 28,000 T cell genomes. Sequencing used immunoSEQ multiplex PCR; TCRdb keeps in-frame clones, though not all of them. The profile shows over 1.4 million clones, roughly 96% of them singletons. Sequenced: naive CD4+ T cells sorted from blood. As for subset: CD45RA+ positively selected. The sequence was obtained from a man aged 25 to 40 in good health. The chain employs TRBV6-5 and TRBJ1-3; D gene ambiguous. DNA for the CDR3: TGTGCCAGCGCTGGAAACACCATATATTTT. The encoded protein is CASAGNTIYF.